This paragraph covers one T cell receptor (beta chain) sequence. Its antigen is unidentified. This table comes from immunoSEQ multiplex PCR, and its TCRdb copy is limited to in-frame clones, with some not included. The repertoire has about 2.1 million clones, approximately 92% of them found once; the top ten carry about 1.6%. This sample was included in a study of shared clonotypes between healthy human individuals. Naive CD8 populations comprised CD45RO-negative cells positively selected for CCR7, excluding terminally differentiated effector memory CD45RA+ cells. Donors comprised healthy HIV-negative adults lacking recent acute infections or vaccinations. Study results and limitations: Roughly 5% of naive CD4 clonotypes were shared across four donors. It was the few donors that limited the genetic and exposure-history diversity represented. Non-shared clonotypes had lower generation probabilities than clonotypes shared by all four sorted-subset donors.

Looked up from germline, CDR1 is SGHVS and CDR2 is FNYEAQ. The V gene lost 5 bases and the J gene lost 3 bases, with 11 bases spanning the gap. There are 13 residues in the CDR3. The chain uses TRBV7-6 and TRBJ2-7; D is unclear. The receptor was isolated from a man aged 18 to 29 in good health. Some clones in this sample may be carry-over from other donors' samples. Source material: naive CD8+ T cells from PBMCs. The CDR3 loop reads CASSRLESYEQYF. CDR3 sequence (DNA): TGTGCCAGCAGCCGTCTTGAGAGCTACGAGCAGTACTTC. The full variable domain, with the rest looked up from reference TRBV7-6 and TRBJ2-7, is GAGVSQSPRYKVTKRGQDVALRCDPISGHVSLYWYRQALGQGPEFLTYFNYEAQQDKSGLPNDRFSAERPEGSISTLTIQRTEQRDSAMYRCASSRLESYEQYFGPGTRLTVT.